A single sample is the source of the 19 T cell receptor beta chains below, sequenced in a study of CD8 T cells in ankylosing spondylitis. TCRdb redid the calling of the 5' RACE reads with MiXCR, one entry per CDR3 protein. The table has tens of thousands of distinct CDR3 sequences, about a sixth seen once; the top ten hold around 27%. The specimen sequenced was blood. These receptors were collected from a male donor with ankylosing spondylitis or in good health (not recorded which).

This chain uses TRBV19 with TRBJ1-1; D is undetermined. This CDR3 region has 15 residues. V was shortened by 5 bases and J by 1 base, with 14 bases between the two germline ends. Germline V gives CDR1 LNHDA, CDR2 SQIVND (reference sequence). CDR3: CASSLARVGNTEAFF. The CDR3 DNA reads TGTGCCAGTAGTCTCGCGAGGGTGGGGAACACTGAAGCTTTCTTT.

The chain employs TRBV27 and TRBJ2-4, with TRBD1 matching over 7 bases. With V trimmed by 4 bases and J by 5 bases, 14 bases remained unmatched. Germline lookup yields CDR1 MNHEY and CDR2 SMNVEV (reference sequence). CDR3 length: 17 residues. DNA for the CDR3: TGTGCCAGCAGTTCCCCGGGCGCAGGGGGTTTGGAAAACATTCAGTACTTC. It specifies CASSSPGAGGLENIQYF.

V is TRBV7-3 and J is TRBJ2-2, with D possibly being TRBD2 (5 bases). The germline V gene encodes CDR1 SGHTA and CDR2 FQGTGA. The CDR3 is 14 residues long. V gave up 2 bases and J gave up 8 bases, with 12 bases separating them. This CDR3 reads CASSLFEGTGELFF. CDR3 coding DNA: TGTGCCAGCAGCTTATTTGAGGGTACGGGGGAGCTGTTTTTT.

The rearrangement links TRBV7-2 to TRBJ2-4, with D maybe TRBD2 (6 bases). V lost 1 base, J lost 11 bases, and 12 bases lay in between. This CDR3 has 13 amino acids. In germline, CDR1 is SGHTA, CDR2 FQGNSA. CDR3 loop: CASSLGGGEVQYF. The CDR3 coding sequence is TGTGCCAGCAGCTTAGGGGGCGGGGAAGTTCAGTACTTC. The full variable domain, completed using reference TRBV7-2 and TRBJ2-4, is GAGVSQSPSNKVTEKGKDVELRCDPISGHTALYWYRQSLGQGLEFLIYFQGNSAPDKSGLPSDRFSAERTGGSVSTLTIQRTQQEDSAVYLCASSLGGGEVQYFGAGTRLSVL.

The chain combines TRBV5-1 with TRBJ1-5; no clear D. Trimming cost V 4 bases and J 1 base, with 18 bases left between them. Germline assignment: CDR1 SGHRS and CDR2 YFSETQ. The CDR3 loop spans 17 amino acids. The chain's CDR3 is CASSPLPSRYSNQPQHF. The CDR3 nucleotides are TGCGCCAGCAGCCCCCTGCCCTCCAGATACAGCAATCAGCCCCAGCATTTT. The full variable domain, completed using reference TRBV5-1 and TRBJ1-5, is KAGVTQTPRYLIKTRGQQVTLSCSPISGHRSVSWYQQTPGQGLQFLFEYFSETQRNKGNFPGRFSGRQFSNSRSEMNVSTLELGDSALYLCASSPLPSRYSNQPQHFGDGTRLSIL.

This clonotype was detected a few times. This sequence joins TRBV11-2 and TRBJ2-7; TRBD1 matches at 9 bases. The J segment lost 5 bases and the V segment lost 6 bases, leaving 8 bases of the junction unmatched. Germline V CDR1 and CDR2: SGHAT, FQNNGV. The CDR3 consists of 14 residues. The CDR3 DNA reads TGTGCCAGCAGGAGGTTGGACAGGGGCCACGAGCAGTACTTC. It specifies CASRRLDRGHEQYF.

The CDR3, as DNA: TGCAGCGTCTTGGGGGCGCAGGTCGGCTACACCTTC. Encoded protein: CSVLGAQVGYTF. The J gene is TRBJ1-2, the V gene TRBV29-1; possibly TRBD1 for D (6 bases). V was cut by 6 bases and J by 8 bases, with 16 bases left in between. The CDR3 loop spans 12 amino acids. Germline V lookup: CDR1 SQVTM, CDR2 ANQGSEA.

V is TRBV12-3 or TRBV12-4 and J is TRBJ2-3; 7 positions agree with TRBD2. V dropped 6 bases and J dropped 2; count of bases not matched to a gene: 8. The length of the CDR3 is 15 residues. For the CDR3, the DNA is TGTGCCAGCAGCCCAACCGGGACTAACACAGATACGCAGTATTTT. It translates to CASSPTGTNTDTQYF.

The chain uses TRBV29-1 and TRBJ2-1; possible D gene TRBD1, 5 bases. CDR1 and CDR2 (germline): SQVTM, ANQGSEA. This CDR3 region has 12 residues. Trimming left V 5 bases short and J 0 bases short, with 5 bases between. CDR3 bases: TGCAGCGTTACAGGCTCCTACAATGAGCAGTTCTTC. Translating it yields CSVTGSYNEQFF.

The CDR3 here is CSVQGPTIQETQYF. CDR3 bases: TGCAGCGTTCAGGGCCCGACTATCCAAGAGACCCAGTACTTC. V usage is TRBV29-1 and J usage is TRBJ2-5; D might be TRBD1 or TRBD2, each matching 5 bases. The CDR3 spans 14 residues. The V gene lost 5 bases and the J gene lost 1 base, with 14 bases spanning the gap. CDR1 and CDR2 (germline): SQVTM, ANQGSEA.

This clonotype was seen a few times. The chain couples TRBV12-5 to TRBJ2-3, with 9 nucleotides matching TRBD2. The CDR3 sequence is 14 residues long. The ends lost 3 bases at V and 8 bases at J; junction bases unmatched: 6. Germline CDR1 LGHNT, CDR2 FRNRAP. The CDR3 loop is CASGLGSGGGTQYF. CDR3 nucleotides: TGTGCTAGTGGTTTAGGTAGCGGGGGAGGTACGCAGTATTTT.

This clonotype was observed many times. The CDR3 is CASNPGRDTQYF. CDR3 bases: TGTGCCAGCAATCCAGGACGGGATACGCAGTATTTT. This chain joins TRBV7-9 and TRBJ2-3; no definite D call. V was clipped by 7 bases and J by 6 bases, with 11 bases between them. The CDR3 extends over 12 amino acids. Germline assignment: CDR1 SEHNR and CDR2 FQNEAQ (reference sequence).

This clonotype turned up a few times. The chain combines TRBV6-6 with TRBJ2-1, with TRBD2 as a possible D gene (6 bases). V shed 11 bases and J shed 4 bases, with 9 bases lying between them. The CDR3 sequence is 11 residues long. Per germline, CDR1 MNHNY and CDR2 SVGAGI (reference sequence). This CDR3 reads CAAGSYNEQFF. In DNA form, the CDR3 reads TGTGCCGCGGGGTCGTACAATGAGCAGTTCTTC.

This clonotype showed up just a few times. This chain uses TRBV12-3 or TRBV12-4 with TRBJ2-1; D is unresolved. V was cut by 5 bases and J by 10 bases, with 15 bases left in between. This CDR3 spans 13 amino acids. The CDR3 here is CASSPAWVEEQFF. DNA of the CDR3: TGTGCCAGCAGTCCAGCATGGGTAGAGGAGCAGTTCTTC.

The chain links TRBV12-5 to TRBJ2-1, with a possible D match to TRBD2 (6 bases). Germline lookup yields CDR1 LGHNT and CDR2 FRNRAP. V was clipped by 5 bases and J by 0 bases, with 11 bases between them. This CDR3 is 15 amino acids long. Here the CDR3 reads CASGPGGGSYNEQFF. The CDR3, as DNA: TGTGCTAGTGGTCCCGGGGGTGGCTCCTACAATGAGCAGTTCTTC.

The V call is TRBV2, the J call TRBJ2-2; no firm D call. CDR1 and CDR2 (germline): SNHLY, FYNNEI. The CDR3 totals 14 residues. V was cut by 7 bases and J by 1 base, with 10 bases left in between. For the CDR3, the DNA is TGTGCCAGCATTGCAGAGATGAACACCGGGGAGCTGTTTTTT. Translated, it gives CASIAEMNTGELFF.

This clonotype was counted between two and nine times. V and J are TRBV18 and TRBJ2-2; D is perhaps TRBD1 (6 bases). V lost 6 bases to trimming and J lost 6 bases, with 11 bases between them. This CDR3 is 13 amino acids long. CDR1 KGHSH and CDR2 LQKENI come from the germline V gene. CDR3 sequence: CASSPGAPGELFF. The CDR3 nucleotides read TGTGCCAGCTCTCCAGGGGCCCCCGGGGAGCTGTTTTTT.

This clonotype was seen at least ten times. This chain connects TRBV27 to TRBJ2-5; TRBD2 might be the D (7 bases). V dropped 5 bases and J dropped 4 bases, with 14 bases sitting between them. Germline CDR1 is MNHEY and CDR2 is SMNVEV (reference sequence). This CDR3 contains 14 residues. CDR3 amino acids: CASSIRGARETQYF. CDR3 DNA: TGTGCCAGCAGTATCCGGGGGGCGAGAGAGACCCAGTACTTC.

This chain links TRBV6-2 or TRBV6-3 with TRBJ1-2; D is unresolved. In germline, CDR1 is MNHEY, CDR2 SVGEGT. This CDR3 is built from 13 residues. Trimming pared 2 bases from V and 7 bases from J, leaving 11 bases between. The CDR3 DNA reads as TGTGCCAGCAGTTACGGCAAGGCGGGTGGCTACACCTTC. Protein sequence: CASSYGKAGGYTF.